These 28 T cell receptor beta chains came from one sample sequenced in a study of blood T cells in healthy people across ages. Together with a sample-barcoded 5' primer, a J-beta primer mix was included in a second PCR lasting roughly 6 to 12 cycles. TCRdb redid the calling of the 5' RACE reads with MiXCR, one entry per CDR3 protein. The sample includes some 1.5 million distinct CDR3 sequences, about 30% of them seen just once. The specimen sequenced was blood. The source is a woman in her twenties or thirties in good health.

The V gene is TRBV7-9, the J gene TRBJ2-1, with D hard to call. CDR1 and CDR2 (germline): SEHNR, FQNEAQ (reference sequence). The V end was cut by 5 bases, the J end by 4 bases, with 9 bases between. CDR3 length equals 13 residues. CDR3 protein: CASSADIYNEQFF. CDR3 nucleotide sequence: TGTGCCAGCAGCGCTGATATTTACAATGAGCAGTTCTTC.

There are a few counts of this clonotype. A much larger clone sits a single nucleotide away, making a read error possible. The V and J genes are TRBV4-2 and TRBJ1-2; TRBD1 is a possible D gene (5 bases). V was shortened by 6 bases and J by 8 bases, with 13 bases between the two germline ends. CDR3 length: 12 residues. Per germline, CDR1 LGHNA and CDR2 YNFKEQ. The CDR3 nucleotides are TGTGCCAGCAGGGCAGACTGGGGGGGCTACACCTTC. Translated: CASRADWGGYTF.

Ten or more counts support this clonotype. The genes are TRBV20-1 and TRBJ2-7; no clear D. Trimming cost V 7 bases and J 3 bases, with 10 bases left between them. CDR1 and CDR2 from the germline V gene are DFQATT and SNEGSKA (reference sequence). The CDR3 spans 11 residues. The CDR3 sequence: CSVRSFYEQYF. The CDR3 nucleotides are TGCAGTGTGAGGAGCTTCTACGAGCAGTACTTC.

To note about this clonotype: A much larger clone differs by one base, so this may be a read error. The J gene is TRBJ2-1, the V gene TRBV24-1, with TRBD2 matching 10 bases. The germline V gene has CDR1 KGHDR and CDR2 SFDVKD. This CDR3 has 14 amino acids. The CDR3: CATSDPSGGNERFF. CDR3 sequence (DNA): TGTGCCACCAGTGACCCTAGCGGGGGAAATGAGCGGTTCTTC.

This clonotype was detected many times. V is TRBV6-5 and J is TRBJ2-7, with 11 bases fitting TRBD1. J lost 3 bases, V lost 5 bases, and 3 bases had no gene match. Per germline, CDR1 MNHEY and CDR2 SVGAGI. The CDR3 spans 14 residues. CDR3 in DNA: TGTGCCAGCAGTCGGGACAGGGGGAACTACGAGCAGTACTTC. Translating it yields CASSRDRGNYEQYF.

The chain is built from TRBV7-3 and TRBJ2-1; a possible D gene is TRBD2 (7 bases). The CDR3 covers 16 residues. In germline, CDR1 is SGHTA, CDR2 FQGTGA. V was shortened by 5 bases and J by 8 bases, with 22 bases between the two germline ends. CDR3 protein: CASSPHGGGGGYEQFF. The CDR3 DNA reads TGTGCCAGCAGCCCACATGGGGGGGGGGGCGGCTATGAGCAGTTCTTC.

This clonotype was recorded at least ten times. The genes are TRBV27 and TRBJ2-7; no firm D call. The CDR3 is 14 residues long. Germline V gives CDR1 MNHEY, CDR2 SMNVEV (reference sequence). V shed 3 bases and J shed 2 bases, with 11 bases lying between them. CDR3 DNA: TGTGCCAGCAGTTTGGCCATACCCCCCTACGAGCAGTACTTC. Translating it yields CASSLAIPPYEQYF.

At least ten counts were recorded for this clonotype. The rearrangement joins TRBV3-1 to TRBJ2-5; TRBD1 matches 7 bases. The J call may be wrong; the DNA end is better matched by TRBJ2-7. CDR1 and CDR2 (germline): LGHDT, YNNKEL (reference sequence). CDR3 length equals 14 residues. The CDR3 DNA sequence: TGTGCCAGCAGCCAAGAGAGGGGGCGCGGCGAGCAGTACTTC. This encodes CASSQERGRGEQYF.

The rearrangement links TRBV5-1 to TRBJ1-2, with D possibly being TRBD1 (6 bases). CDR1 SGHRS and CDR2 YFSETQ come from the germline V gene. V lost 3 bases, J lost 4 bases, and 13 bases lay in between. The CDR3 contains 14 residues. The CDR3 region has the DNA TGCGCCAGCAGCTGGGCGGGGGCGAGCTATGGCTACACCTTC. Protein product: CASSWAGASYGYTF.

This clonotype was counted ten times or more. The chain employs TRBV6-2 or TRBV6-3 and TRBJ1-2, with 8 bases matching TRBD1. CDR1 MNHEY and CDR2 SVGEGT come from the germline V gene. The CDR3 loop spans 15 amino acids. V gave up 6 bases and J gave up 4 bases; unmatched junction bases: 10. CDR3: CASSPLDRAGYGYTF. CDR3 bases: TGTGCCAGCAGCCCCCTGGACAGGGCTGGCTATGGCTACACCTTC.

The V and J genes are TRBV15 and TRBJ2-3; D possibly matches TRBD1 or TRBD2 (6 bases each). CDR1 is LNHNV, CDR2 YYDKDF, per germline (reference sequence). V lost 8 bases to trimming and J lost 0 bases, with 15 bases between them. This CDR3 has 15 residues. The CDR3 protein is CATSRGTFSTDTQYF. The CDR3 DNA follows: TGTGCCACCTCCCGCGGGACATTCAGCACAGATACGCAGTATTTT.

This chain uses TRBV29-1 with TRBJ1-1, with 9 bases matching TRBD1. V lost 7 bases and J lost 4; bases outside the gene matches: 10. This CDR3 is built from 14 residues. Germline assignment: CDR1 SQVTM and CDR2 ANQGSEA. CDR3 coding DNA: TGCAGCGGTATACCGGGACAGGGCAGCACTGAAGCTTTCTTT. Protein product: CSGIPGQGSTEAFF.

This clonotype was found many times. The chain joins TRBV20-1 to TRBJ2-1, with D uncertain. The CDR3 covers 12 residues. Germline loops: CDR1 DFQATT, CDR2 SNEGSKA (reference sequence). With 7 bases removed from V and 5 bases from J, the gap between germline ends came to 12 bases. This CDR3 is CSGCESDNEQFF. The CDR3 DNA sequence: TGCAGTGGTTGCGAGTCTGACAATGAGCAGTTCTTC.

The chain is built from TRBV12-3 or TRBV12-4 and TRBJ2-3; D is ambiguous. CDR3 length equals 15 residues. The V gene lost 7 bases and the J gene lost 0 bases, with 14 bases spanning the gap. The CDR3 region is CASTISGVSTDTQYF. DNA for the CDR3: TGTGCCAGCACCATTTCCGGAGTTAGCACAGATACGCAGTATTTT.

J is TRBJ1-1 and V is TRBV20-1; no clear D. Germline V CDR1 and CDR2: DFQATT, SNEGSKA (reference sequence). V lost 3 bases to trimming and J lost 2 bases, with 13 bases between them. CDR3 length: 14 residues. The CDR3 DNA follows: TGCAGTGCTAGGCAGACACTTCTCAACACTGAAGCTTTCTTT. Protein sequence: CSARQTLLNTEAFF.

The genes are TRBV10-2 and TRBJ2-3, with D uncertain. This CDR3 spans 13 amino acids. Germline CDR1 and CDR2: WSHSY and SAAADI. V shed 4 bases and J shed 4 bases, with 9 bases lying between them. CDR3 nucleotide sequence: TGCGCCAGCAGTGTCCAGAGGCCAGATACGCAGTATTTT. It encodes CASSVQRPDTQYF.

DNA of the CDR3: TGTGCCAGCAGTCTCCCGACAACAAATGAGCAGTTCTTC. It encodes CASSLPTTNEQFF. V gene TRBV28 combines with J gene TRBJ2-1, with unresolved D. Germline V gene sequence: CDR1 MDHEN, CDR2 SYDVKM. This CDR3 has 13 residues. The germline V and J ends were trimmed by 5 bases and 7 bases, with 12 bases remaining between them.

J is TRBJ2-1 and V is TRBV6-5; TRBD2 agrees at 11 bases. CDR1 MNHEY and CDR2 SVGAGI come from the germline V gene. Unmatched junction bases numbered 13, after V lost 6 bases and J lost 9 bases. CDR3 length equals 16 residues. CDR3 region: CASRAPGLAARGEQFF. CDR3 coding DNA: TGTGCCAGCAGGGCCCCGGGACTAGCGGCCAGAGGTGAGCAGTTCTTC.

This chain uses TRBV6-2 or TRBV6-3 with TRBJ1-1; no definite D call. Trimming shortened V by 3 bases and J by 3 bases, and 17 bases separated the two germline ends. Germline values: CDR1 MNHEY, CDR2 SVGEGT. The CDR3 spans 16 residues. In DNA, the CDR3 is TGTGCCAGCAGTTATACCCAAGTAAATCGGGACACTGAAGCTTTCTTT. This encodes CASSYTQVNRDTEAFF.

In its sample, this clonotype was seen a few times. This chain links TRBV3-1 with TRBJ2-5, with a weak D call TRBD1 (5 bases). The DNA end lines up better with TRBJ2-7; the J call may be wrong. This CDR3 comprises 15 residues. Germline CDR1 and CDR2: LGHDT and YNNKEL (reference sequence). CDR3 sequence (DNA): TGTGCCAGCAGCCAAGGGCGCCAGGGTAAATACGAGCAGTACTTC. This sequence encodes CASSQGRQGKYEQYF.

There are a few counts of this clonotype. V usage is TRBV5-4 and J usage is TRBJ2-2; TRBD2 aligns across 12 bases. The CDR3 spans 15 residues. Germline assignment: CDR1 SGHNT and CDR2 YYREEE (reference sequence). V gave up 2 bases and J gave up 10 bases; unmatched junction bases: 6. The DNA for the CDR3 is TGTGCCAGCAGCTTTCGACTAGCGGGAGTTGTGGAGCTGTTTTTT. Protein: CASSFRLAGVVELFF.

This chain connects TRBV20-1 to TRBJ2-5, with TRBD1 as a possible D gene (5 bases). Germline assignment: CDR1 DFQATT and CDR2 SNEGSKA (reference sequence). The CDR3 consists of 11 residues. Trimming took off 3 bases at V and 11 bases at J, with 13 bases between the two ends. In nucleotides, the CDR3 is TGCAGTGCTAGGACGGACAATGAGCAGTACTTC. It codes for CSARTDNEQYF.

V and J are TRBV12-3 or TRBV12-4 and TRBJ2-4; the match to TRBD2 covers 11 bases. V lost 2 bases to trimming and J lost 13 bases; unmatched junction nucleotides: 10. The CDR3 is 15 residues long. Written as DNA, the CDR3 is TGTGCCAGCAGTTTAAGACTAGCGGGATACAATGAGCAGTACTTC. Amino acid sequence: CASSLRLAGYNEQYF.

The CDR3 sequence is CSARFGQANTQYF. In DNA, the CDR3 is TGCAGTGCGAGGTTTGGACAGGCTAATACGCAGTATTTT. The gene calls are TRBV20-1 and TRBJ2-3; 7 nucleotides line up with TRBD1. CDR3 length: 13 residues. Unmatched junction bases numbered 10, after V lost 6 bases and J lost 7 bases. The germline gives CDR1 DFQATT, CDR2 SNEGSKA (reference sequence).

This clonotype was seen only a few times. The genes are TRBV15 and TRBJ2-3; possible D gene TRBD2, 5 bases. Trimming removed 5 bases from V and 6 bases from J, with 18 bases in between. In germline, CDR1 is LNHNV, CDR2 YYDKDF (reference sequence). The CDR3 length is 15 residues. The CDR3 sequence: CATSLRDSQADTQYF. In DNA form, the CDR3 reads TGTGCCACCAGCCTCCGGGATTCCCAGGCGGATACGCAGTATTTT.

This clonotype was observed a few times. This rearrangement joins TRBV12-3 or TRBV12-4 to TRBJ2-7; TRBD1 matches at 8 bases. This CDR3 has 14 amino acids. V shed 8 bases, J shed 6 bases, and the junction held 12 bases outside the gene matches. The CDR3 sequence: CASCPGQGACEQYF. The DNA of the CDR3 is TGTGCCAGCTGCCCCGGACAGGGAGCTTGCGAGCAGTACTTC.

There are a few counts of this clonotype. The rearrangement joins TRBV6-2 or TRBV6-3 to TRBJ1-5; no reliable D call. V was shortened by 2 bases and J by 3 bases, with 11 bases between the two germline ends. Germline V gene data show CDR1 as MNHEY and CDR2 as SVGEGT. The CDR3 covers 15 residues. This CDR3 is CASSYPTGVNQPQHF. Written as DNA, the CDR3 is TGTGCCAGCAGTTACCCGACCGGAGTCAATCAGCCCCAGCATTTT.

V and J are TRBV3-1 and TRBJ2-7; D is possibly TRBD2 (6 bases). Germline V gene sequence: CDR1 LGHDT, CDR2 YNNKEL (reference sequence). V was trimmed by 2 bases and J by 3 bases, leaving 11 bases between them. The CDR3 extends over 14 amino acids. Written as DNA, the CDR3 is TGTGCCAGCAGCCAAAGGGACTTGTTCTACGAGCAGTACTTC. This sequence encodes CASSQRDLFYEQYF.